This entry is about one T cell receptor beta chain. Its antigen is unidentified. The data are from a study of identical twins. Study-level points and caveats: Alpha sequences that were out-of-frame and twin-shared showed an excess of low generation probability.

MiXCR was run by TCRdb on the 5' RACE reads, yielding one entry per CDR3 protein. The repertoire holds approximately 500,000 distinct CDR3 sequences, 20% to 25% seen once, with about 2.9% in the top ten. Germline V gene lookup returns CDR1 SGHRS and CDR2 YFSETQ. The CDR3 spans 16 residues. V gave up 1 base and J gave up 6 bases; unmatched junction bases: 7. Another study also made use of these data, one on T cells expressing NK-cell markers. From that second work: The study sequenced eight donors, seven HCMV-seropositive and one seronegative.

The genes are TRBV5-1 and TRBJ2-1, with 10 bases matching TRBD2. This clonotype was sampled from a woman younger than 35 in good health. The sample comprised CD4+ T cells sorted from blood. The CDR3 region has the DNA TGCGCCAGCAGCTTGCAGGGACTAGCGATCGGCAATGAGCAGTTCTTC. It codes for CASSLQGLAIGNEQFF.